This T cell receptor (beta chain) was obtained from a study of shared clonotypes between healthy human individuals. The data were produced by immunoSEQ multiplex PCR, yet TCRdb's version contains in-frame clones alone and is incomplete. The sample lists about 2 million clones; about 95% were seen once. To note about this clone: Its specificity is unknown.

Trimming shortened V by 0 bases and J by 1 base, and 12 bases separated the two germline ends. Germline V gives CDR1 MNHEY, CDR2 SVGAGI. The CDR3 consists of 16 residues. The study separated CD4+ cells into CD45RA+ naive and CD45RA-negative memory subsets. Overall study findings and caveats: Estimated richness was generally greater in naive than memory subsets. Only a few donors were included, so the genetic and exposure-history diversity represented was limited. Measured sharing among donors was expected to vary with sequencing depth.

Sample: naive CD4+ T cells sorted from blood. The subset was: CD45RA+ positively selected. The rearrangement joins TRBV6-5 to TRBJ1-1, with no clear D. The TCR originated in a man aged 18-30 years in good health. CDR3 coding DNA: TGTGCCAGCAGTTACTCATGGCGTCGGGGGAACACTGAAGCTTTCTTT. It translates to CASSYSWRRGNTEAFF.